This T cell receptor beta chain stems from a study of cytomegalovirus exposure and HLA in healthy donors. CDR1 and CDR2 from the germline V gene are LGHNA and YNFKEQ. CDR3 length: 15 amino acids. V was shortened by 1 base and J by 5 bases, with 11 bases between the two germline ends. PCR amplification relied on 60 Vbeta primers (plus 13 Jbeta primers). How the authors handled the data: An analysis that came later counted some 81 million unique TCR beta chains, about 10 million shared. The table came from immunoSEQ multiplex PCR; TCRdb's copy has only in-frame clones and leaves some out. Clonal size and the V and J genes are those of that table, whereas D and trimming came from the DNA. This table holds 90,000 to 110,000 clones, over 65% found once.

The clonotype comes from a man aged 35 to 55 in good health and CMV-seropositive. This chain links TRBV4-2 with TRBJ2-2; D call uncertain. The sequencing input was PBMCs. CDR3 in DNA: TGTGCCAGCAGCCAAGCTGCCACAGAAACCGGGGAGCTGTTTTTT. It specifies CASSQAATETGELFF.